The 5 T cell receptor beta chains below come from one sample, sequenced in a study of blood T cell repertoires in COVID-19. Repertoires were generated with immunoSEQ multiplex PCR, while TCRdb's copy carries only in-frame clones and drops some. The sample shows roughly 150,000 clones, approximately 88% of them seen only once. The sample taken for sequencing was peripheral blood. The receptors here all came from a human donor in a cohort sampled during active COVID-19.

The chain carries TRBV5-5 and TRBJ1-5; D may be TRBD1 (6 bases). CDR3 length: 16 amino acids. V was trimmed by 1 base and J by 3 bases, leaving 14 bases between them. CDR1 and CDR2 from the germline V gene are SGHKS and YYEKEE (reference sequence). The DNA for the CDR3 is TGTGCCAGCAGCTTGACCTACAGGGTTACCAATCAGCCCCAGCATTTT. Its protein is CASSLTYRVTNQPQHF.

The chain combines TRBV9 with TRBJ2-1, with 8 bases aligning to TRBD2. This CDR3 is 15 amino acids long. In germline, CDR1 is SGDLS, CDR2 YYNGEE. With 4 bases clipped from V and 5 bases from J, the junction kept 8 bases outside the gene matches. For the CDR3, the DNA is TGTGCCAGCAGCCCGACGGGACTAGTAAACAATGAGCAGTTCTTC. This translates into CASSPTGLVNNEQFF. The complete variable domain, with remaining parts taken from reference TRBV9 and TRBJ2-1, reads DSGVTQTPKHLITATGQRVTLRCSPRSGDLSVYWYQQSLDQGLQFLIQYYNGEERAKGNILERFSAQQFPDLHSELNLSSLELGDSALYFCASSPTGLVNNEQFFGPGTRLTVL.

This clone was seen just once. The chain uses TRBV29-1 and TRBJ2-6; 7 positions match TRBD1. J lost 0 bases, V lost 4 bases, and 3 bases had no gene match. Germline CDR1 reads SQVTM; CDR2 reads ANQGSEA. The CDR3 contains 15 residues. CDR3 DNA: TGCAGCGTTGGACAGGGAAACTCTGGGGCCAACGTCCTGACTTTC. It yields the protein CSVGQGNSGANVLTF.

The chain joins TRBV24-1 to TRBJ1-2, with a weak D call TRBD1 (5 bases). CDR1 is KGHDR and CDR2 is SFDVKD in the germline V gene. This CDR3 has 14 amino acids. The V end was cut by 3 bases, the J end by 5 bases, with 12 bases between. CDR3 loop: CATSDLDRTYGYTF. In DNA form, the CDR3 reads TGTGCCACCAGTGATCTAGACAGAACGTATGGCTACACCTTC.

The chain links TRBV18 to TRBJ1-1; D may be TRBD1 (5 bases). CDR3 length: 13 amino acids. The germline V gene has CDR1 KGHSH and CDR2 LQKENI. Trimming removed 6 bases from V and 0 bases from J, with 8 bases in between. The CDR3 sequence: CASSSGMNTEAFF. The CDR3 coding sequence is TGTGCCAGCTCCTCAGGGATGAACACTGAAGCTTTCTTT.